These T cell receptor beta chains were read from a single sample in a study of T cell responses to AZD1222 COVID-19 vaccine. The assay was immunoSEQ multiplex PCR, and TCRdb's table has in-frame clones only and misses some. The sample lists approximately 100,000 clones; roughly nine tenths were seen once. The sequenced sample was peripheral blood, obtained on day 0 of AZD1222 vaccination. These receptors came from an adult in good health. The conserved cysteine and the conserved F or W are not part of the CDR3 here. The D gene is left open where the match is weak.

d_call cdr3_length v_call cdr3_aa
. 11 TRBV10-3 AIRGDITYEQY
. 9 TRBV28 ASALRTEAF
. 13 TRBV18 ASSPSLQGENTIY
. 9 TRBV6-6 AAGQSEKLF
TRBD2 12 TRBV29-1 SVAGRGTGGEQF
TRBD1 12 TRBV5-1 ASSFDRGFYEQY
. 9 TRBV27 ASFDGDEQF
. 10 TRBV5-6 ASSLAGRAPY
. 12 TRBV29-1 SVEETRGANVLT
. 11 TRBV7-8 ASSLAGNYGYT
TRBD1 15 TRBV6-4 ASSDPGQKPSGNTIY
. 13 TRBV27 ASSPSTGTGNTIY
. 13 TRBV3-1/TRBV3-2 ASSQGTGQGSPLH
. 11 TRBV24-1 ATSDSYQETQY
. 13 TRBV12-2 ASRFGTGVNEKLF
. 9 TRBV28 ATRPGTEAF
TRBD2 14 TRBV30 AWSGGASGRTDTQY
. 11 TRBV28 ASRTQGLAEQY
. 11 TRBV18 ASTGVEFIPQF
TRBD2 13 TRBV6-5 ASSHSGGAADTQY
. 11 TRBV6-5 ASSYEIYTEAF
. 13 TRBV9 ASSLDSHPNQPQH
. 12 TRBV11-3 ASSFQGMNTEAF
TRBD1 12 TRBV6-5 ASTLTGGGLGAF